A single T cell receptor beta chain is shown here with its context. Its antigen is not known. Germline V CDR1 and CDR2: GTSNPN, SVGIG (reference sequence). The CDR3 contains 15 residues. Trimming stripped 0 bases from V and 4 bases from J, with 15 bases between. 60 Vbeta and 13 Jbeta primers were used in PCR. The repertoire was sequenced with immunoSEQ multiplex PCR; TCRdb's copy has only in-frame clones and lacks some. The sample has about 140,000 clones, approximately 80% seen once. This record comes from a study of cytomegalovirus exposure and HLA in healthy donors. Study results and limitations: TCR beta V- and J-gene trimming, according to a later analysis, was linked to a missense DCLRE1C variant. Later analysis showed TCR association rates varying by HLA locus, highest for DRB1 and lowest for HLA-C.

This TCR was sampled from a woman aged 18-30 years in good health and CMV-seropositive. Sequenced input: PBMCs. This chain uses TRBV30 with TRBJ2-5; TRBD1 is a possible D gene (6 bases). The CDR3 sequence is CAWSVWWQGTETQYF. The CDR3 coding sequence is TGTGCCTGGAGTGTTTGGTGGCAGGGGACAGAGACCCAGTACTTC.